This TCR beta chain was identified during a study of T cells expressing NK-cell markers (dated by TCRdb to 2019 to 2021). For the study in its entirety: In sorted CD3+CD56+NKG2C+, CD3+CD56+NKG2C- and CD3+CD56-NKG2C+ T-cell subsets from about 8 donors, TCR beta-chain repertoires were profiled. Seven of the eight sequenced donors were HCMV-seropositive and one was HCMV-seronegative. The eight sequenced donors were randomly selected healthy volunteers, three men and five women. The libraries were sequenced on Illumina HiSeq 2000/2500, MiSeq or NextSeq, producing 2 x 150 bp reads. Study-wide findings and limitations: Whether the expanded NKG2C-expressing T cell clones were specific for HCMV antigens was left unclear. In six donors, the dominant CD3+CD56+NKG2C+ clonotypes were among the top 10 CD8+ clonotypes and accounted for roughly 1.0-7.0% of CD8+ T cells. Those dominant clonotypes were again the most abundant among CD3+CD56-NKG2C+ cells in a handful of donors, at about 25-65%.

HCMV serostatus was determined by detecting HCMV-specific IgG in serum with a commercial ELISA kit. Peripheral blood mononuclear cells were isolated from blood by Ficoll density gradient centrifugation. The germline V gene supplies CDR1 SGHTA and CDR2 FQGNSA. The CDR3 starts with the cysteine, ends with the phenylalanine, and has 15 residues. Only the protein is available. As concerns this clonotype: Its antigen remains undetermined.

TCRdb records Illumina HiSeq 2000 as the sequencer. TCR beta cDNA libraries were prepared using 5'RACE template switching, which introduced a universal primer site and unique molecular identifiers. cDNA synthesis was primed from the TCR beta constant segment, followed by two successive PCR amplification steps. Concerning the study's data processing: MIGEC handled demultiplexing of the reads and grouping by UMI, while MiTCR was used to assemble and quantify clonotypes. To remove erroneous sequences, TCR cDNA sequences were retained only when supported by two or more reads. The tcR package was used for downstream repertoire analysis, and clonotypes were matched across fractions by CDR3 nucleotide sequence plus V segment. Antigen specificity was annotated against VDJdb with VDJmatch, allowing one amino acid substitution in CDR3. Each CDR3 protein sequence appears as one entry after TCRdb reprocessed the reads, and no DNA is included. The V and J calls, along with clone size, are taken from TCRdb and not from the paper's own processing. In this sample's table one finds 350,000 to 500,000 distinct CDR3 sequences. In total, the top ten clones hold more than 7% of the sample.

The TCR was taken from a woman aged 18-70 years in good health. The chain is made from TRBV7-2 and TRBJ2-5; the TRBD2 assignment by TCRdb is unverifiable without DNA. The sequenced material came from blood T cells: a sorted CD56 or NKG2C T cell subset, CD4+ or CD8+ T cells, or bulk PBMC T cells (not recorded which). CDR3 protein: CASSLGGTAPGTQYF.